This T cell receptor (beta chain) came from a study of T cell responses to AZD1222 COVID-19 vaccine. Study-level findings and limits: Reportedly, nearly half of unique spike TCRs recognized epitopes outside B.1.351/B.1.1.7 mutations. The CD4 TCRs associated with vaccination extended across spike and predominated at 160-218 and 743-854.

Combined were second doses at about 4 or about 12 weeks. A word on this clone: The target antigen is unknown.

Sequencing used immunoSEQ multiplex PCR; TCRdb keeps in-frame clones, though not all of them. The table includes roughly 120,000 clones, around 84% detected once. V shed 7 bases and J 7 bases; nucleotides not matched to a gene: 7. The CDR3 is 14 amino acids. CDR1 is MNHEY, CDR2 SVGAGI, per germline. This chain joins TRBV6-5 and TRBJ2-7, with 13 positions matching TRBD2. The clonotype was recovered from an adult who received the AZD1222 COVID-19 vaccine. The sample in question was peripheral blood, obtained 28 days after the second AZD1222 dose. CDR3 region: CASNGLAGVLEQYF. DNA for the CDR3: TGTGCCAGCAATGGACTAGCGGGAGTGTTAGAGCAGTACTTC.